The 15 T cell receptor beta chains below were found in one sample sequenced in a study of cytomegalovirus exposure and HLA in healthy donors. The PCR ran on 60 Vbeta and 13 Jbeta primers. The method was immunoSEQ multiplex PCR; TCRdb's version includes in-frame clones alone and lacks a portion of them. Of under 200,000 clones in the sample, 75% to 90% were seen once. The sample taken for sequencing was PBMCs. These receptors originate from a woman under 30 in good health and CMV-seronegative.

The chain joins TRBV4-1 to TRBJ2-7; 7 bases agree with TRBD1. This CDR3 is 14 amino acids long. V shed 1 base and J 4 bases; nucleotides not matched to a gene: 4. Per the germline V gene, CDR1 is MGHRA and CDR2 is YSYEKL. CDR3: CASSQVAQGYEQYF. The DNA of the CDR3 is TGCGCCAGCAGCCAAGTAGCACAGGGGTACGAGCAGTACTTC.

The CDR3 DNA reads TGTGCCAGCAGGGAGACTAGCGGGAGCGTCGGGACCCAGTACTTC. As protein: CASRETSGSVGTQYF. The chain employs TRBV2 and TRBJ2-5; 12 bases line up with TRBD2. Losses at the gene ends were 6 bases for V and 7 bases for J; bases not matched to a gene: 9. The CDR3 loop spans 15 amino acids. Germline CDR1 SNHLY, CDR2 FYNNEI. Supplemented by reference TRBV2 and TRBJ2-5, the full variable domain reads EPEVTQTPSHQVTQMGQEVILRCVPISNHLYFYWYRQILGQKVEFLVSFYNNEISEKSEIFDDQFSVERPDGSNFTLKIRSTKLEDSAMYFCASRETSGSVGTQYFGPGTRLLVL.

This sequence joins TRBV7-9 and TRBJ1-4; D is possibly TRBD1 (6 bases). CDR3 size: 13 residues. The V end lost 6 bases, the J end lost 6 bases, and 11 bases lay between the germline ends. CDR1 is SEHNR and CDR2 is FQNEAQ in the germline V gene (reference sequence). CDR3 nucleotide sequence: TGTGCCAGCAGTCGGACAGTGGATGAAAAACTGTTTTTT. It codes for CASSRTVDEKLFF.

V gene TRBV6-1 combines with J gene TRBJ1-3, with 7 bases that match TRBD1. The length of the CDR3 is 14 residues. Germline lookup yields CDR1 MNHNS and CDR2 SASEGT. J was trimmed by 2 bases and V by 5 bases; bases with no gene match: 3. The CDR3 region is CASSIGTAGNTIYF. The CDR3 nucleotides read TGTGCCAGCAGTATCGGGACAGCTGGAAACACCATATATTTT.

This rearrangement joins TRBV6-5 to TRBJ1-1; the match to TRBD1 covers 7 bases. CDR1 is MNHEY and CDR2 is SVGAGI in the germline V gene. Trimming at V came to 5 bases and at J to 4 bases, leaving 7 bases not matched to a gene. The CDR3 is 14 residues long. The CDR3 protein is CASSATGAFTEAFF. CDR3 coding DNA: TGTGCCAGCAGTGCCACAGGGGCGTTCACTGAAGCTTTCTTT.

The rearrangement uses TRBV2 and TRBJ2-3, with 11 bases that match TRBD1. The V segment lost 6 bases and the J segment 4 bases; nucleotides outside the gene matches: 12. The V gene's germline CDR1 is SNHLY and CDR2 FYNNEI. The CDR3 has 17 amino acids. The chain's CDR3 is CASSAFGGQGGADTQYF. In DNA form, the CDR3 reads TGTGCCAGCAGCGCTTTTGGGGGACAGGGGGGTGCAGATACGCAGTATTTT.

This sequence joins TRBV7-6 and TRBJ2-5; maybe TRBD2 (6 bases). Looked up from germline, CDR1 is SGHVS and CDR2 is FNYEAQ. CDR3 length: 14 residues. V was pared by 7 bases and J by 0 bases, with 12 bases between. Here the CDR3 DNA reads TGTGCCAGCACCATGGGGGACTACCAAGAGACCCAGTACTTC. It yields the protein CASTMGDYQETQYF. Filled out from reference TRBV7-6 and TRBJ2-5, the complete variable domain reads GAGVSQSPRYKVTKRGQDVALRCDPISGHVSLYWYRQALGQGPEFLTYFNYEAQQDKSGLPNDRFSAERPEGSISTLTIQRTEQRDSAMYRCASTMGDYQETQYFGPGTRLLVL.

The chain couples TRBV27 to TRBJ2-7; 8 bases fit TRBD1. J was trimmed by 0 bases and V by 5 bases; bases with no gene match: 9. Germline CDR1 reads MNHEY; CDR2 reads SMNVEV (reference sequence). The CDR3 runs 16 residues. As DNA, the CDR3 is TGTGCCAGCAGTCCCTCCTTCGGACAGGGCTCCTACGAGCAGTACTTC. Translation: CASSPSFGQGSYEQYF.

This chain uses TRBV6-1 with TRBJ2-2, with 15 bases lining up with TRBD2. The CDR3 runs to 15 residues. V lost 7 bases to trimming and J lost 6 bases; unmatched junction nucleotides: 3. Germline V gene sequence: CDR1 MNHNS, CDR2 SASEGT. The DNA for the CDR3 is TGTGCCAGCAAAGGACTAGCGGGAGGGCCCGGGGAGCTGTTTTTT. Translated: CASKGLAGGPGELFF.

The V and J genes are TRBV18 and TRBJ1-1; tentatively, D is TRBD1 (5 bases). CDR3 length: 15 amino acids. Germline CDR1 and CDR2: KGHSH and LQKENI. V was trimmed by 0 bases and J by 5 bases, leaving 13 bases between them. The CDR3 nucleotides read TGTGCCAGCTCACCACCCGGGGGGAGAGGTACTGAAGCTTTCTTT. As protein: CASSPPGGRGTEAFF.

A word on this clone: One end of the junction fails to match germline, which may point to a read error. The gene calls are TRBV28 and TRBJ1-5; D ambiguous. Germline V lookup: CDR1 MDHEN, CDR2 SYDVKM. The length of the CDR3 is 13 residues. The CDR3 coding sequence is TGCCTCACCTCGAGGCCCGGCAATCAGCCCCAGCATTTT. It yields the protein CLTSRPGNQPQHF.

The chain recombines TRBV7-2 with TRBJ2-3; D not resolved. The CDR3 has 15 residues. Looked up from germline, CDR1 is SGHTA and CDR2 is FQGNSA. The V and J ends lost 5 bases and 2 bases respectively, with 14 bases between them. In DNA form, the CDR3 reads TGTGCCAGCAGCCCTCGCTCGGGTTTCACAGATACGCAGTATTTT. Translation: CASSPRSGFTDTQYF.

The chain links TRBV5-8 to TRBJ1-2; unclear D gene. The V gene lost 4 bases and the J gene lost 7 bases, with 17 bases spanning the gap. The CDR3 has 14 residues. The germline V gene encodes CDR1 SGHTS and CDR2 YDEGEE. CDR3 residues: CASSQREAAGGYTF. For the CDR3, the DNA is TGTGCCAGCAGCCAGAGAGAAGCGGCCGGTGGCTACACCTTC.

The chain combines TRBV5-4 with TRBJ1-6; D gene unclear. V lost 4 bases and J 7 bases, leaving 9 bases between the germline ends. The CDR3 length is 13 residues. The germline V gene has CDR1 SGHNT and CDR2 YYREEE (reference sequence). In DNA, the CDR3 is TGTGCCAGCAGCGCGACGGGGAATTCACCCCTCCACTTT. It encodes CASSATGNSPLHF.

This chain links TRBV10-1 with TRBJ2-7; 8 positions match TRBD1. The CDR3 consists of 14 residues. The V and J ends lost 3 bases and 6 bases, in that order; junction bases with no gene match: 7. From germline, CDR1 is WNHNN and CDR2 SYGVQD (reference sequence). Written as DNA, the CDR3 is TGCGCCAGCAGTGACTCCAGGGGGCAGTCCGAGCAGTACTTC. Translating it yields CASSDSRGQSEQYF.